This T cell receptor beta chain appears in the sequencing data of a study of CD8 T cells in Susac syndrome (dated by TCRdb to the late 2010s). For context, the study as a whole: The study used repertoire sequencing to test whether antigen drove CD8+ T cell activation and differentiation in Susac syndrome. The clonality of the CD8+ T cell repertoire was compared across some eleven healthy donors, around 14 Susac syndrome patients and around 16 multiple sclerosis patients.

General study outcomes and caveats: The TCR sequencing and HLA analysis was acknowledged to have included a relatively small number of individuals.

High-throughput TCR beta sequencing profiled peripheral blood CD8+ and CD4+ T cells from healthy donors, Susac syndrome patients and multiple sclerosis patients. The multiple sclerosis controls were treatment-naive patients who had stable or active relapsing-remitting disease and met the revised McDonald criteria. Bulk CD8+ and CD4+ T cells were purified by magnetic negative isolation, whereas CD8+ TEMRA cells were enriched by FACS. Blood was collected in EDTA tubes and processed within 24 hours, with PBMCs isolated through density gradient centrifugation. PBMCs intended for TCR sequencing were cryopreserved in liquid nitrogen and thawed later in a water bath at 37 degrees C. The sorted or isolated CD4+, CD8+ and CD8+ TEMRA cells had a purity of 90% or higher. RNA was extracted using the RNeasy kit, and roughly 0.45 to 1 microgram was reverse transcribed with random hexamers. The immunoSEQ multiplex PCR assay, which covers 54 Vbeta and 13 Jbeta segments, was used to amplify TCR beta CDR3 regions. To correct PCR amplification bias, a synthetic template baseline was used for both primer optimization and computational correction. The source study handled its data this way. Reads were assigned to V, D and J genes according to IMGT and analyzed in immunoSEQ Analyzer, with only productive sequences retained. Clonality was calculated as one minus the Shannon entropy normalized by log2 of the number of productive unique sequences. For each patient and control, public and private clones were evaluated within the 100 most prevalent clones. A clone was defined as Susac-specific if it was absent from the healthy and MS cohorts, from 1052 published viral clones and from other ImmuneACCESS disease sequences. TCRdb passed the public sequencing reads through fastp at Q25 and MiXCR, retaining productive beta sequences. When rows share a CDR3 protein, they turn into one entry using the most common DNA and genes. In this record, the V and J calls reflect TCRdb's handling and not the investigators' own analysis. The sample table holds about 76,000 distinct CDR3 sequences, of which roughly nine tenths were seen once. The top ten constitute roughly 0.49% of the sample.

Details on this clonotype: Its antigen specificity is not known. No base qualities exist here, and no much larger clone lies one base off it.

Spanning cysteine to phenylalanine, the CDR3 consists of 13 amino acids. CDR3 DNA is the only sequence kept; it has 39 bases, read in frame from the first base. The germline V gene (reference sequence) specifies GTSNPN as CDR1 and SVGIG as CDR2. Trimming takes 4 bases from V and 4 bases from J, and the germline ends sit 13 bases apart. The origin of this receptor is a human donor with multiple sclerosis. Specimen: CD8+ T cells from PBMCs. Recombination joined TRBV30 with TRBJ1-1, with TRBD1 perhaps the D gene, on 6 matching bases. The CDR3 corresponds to CAWTWEGGTEAFF. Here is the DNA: TGTGCCTGGACCTGGGAGGGGGGCACTGAAGCTTTCTTT.